The present TCR beta chain was sequenced within a study of blood T cell repertoires in COVID-19. A few counts support this clone. The germline V and J ends were trimmed by 7 bases and 4 bases, with 13 bases remaining between them. Germline V gives CDR1 LNHDA, CDR2 SQIVND (reference sequence). The CDR3 spans 14 residues. Repertoires were generated with immunoSEQ multiplex PCR, while TCRdb's copy carries only in-frame clones and drops some. The data show about 160,000 clones, about 90% seen once. The V call is TRBV19, the J call TRBJ1-4; perhaps TRBD1 as D (5 bases). The receptor comes from a woman between 35 and 50 years old who had been exposed to COVID-19. The sequenced material came from PBMCs or T cells enriched from blood (not recorded which). The DNA of the CDR3 is TGTGCCAGTACCCGAACAGGTAGTAATGAAAAACTGTTTTTT. The encoded protein is CASTRTGSNEKLFF.